A single sample gave rise to the 25 T cell receptor beta chains below, sequenced in a study of blood T cells in healthy people across ages. Primed by a sample-barcoded 5' primer and a J-beta primer mix, a second PCR proceeded for roughly 7 to 11 cycles. Each CDR3 protein is one row after TCRdb ran MiXCR on the 5' RACE reads. In the table there are over 1,500,000 distinct CDR3 sequences, roughly two fifths of which are singletons. Sequenced: blood. The receptors here all came from a human donor in good health.

This clonotype was observed a few times. This chain joins TRBV13 and TRBJ2-5; D is unclear. TRBJ2-7 explains the end of the DNA better; the J call may be wrong. The CDR3 length is 13 residues. Germline CDR1 is PRHDT and CDR2 is FYEKMQ (reference sequence). The CDR3 nucleotides read TGTGCCAGCAGCTTCTACCTAAGGGACGAGCAGTACTTC. It is translated as CASSFYLRDEQYF.

The chain links TRBV24-1 to TRBJ2-1; 10 nucleotides agree with TRBD2. Per germline, CDR1 KGHDR and CDR2 SFDVKD. The CDR3 runs 15 residues. Germline trimming cut 5 bases from V and 3 bases from J; bases unmatched to any gene: 3. As DNA, the CDR3 is TGTGCCACCAGTGCGGCTAGCGGGGGCTACAATGAGCAGTTCTTC. As protein: CATSAASGGYNEQFF.

In regard to this clonotype: Germline and junction disagree at one end, which may indicate a read error. The gene calls are TRBV4-3 and TRBJ1-2; 9 nucleotides agree with TRBD1. The CDR3 has 14 amino acids. CDR1 is LGHNA and CDR2 is YSLEER in the germline V gene. This CDR3 reads CASRHTGGNNGHTF. For the CDR3, the DNA is TGCGCCAGCAGACATACAGGGGGCAACAATGGCCACACCTTC.

Only a few counts were recorded for this clonotype. The rearrangement uses TRBV5-5 and TRBJ2-6; a possible D gene is TRBD2 (6 bases). Germline V lookup: CDR1 SGHKS, CDR2 YYEKEE (reference sequence). The CDR3 has 18 amino acids. Trimming removed 2 bases from V and 0 bases from J, with 15 bases in between. CDR3 sequence: CASSLVMAGGSGANVLTF. The CDR3 bases are TGTGCCAGCAGCTTAGTGATGGCCGGGGGCTCTGGGGCCAACGTCCTGACTTTC.

This clonotype was seen many times. The chain couples TRBV4-3 to TRBJ2-5; maybe TRBD2 (6 bases). Germline CDR1 and CDR2: LGHNA and YSLEER. V gave up 3 bases and J gave up 4 bases, with 18 bases separating them. The CDR3 has 16 amino acids. The CDR3 bases are TGCGCCAGCAGCCAGAGGGACGGGGGTACCTTAGAGACCCAGTACTTC. It encodes CASSQRDGGTLETQYF.

CDR3 sequence reads: CASSDGTLGGYTF. Written as DNA, the CDR3 is TGTGCCAGCAGCGACGGGACTCTGGGGGGCTACACCTTC. The V call is TRBV5-6, the J call TRBJ1-2; weak D call: TRBD1 (5 bases). CDR3 length: 13 amino acids. Germline V gives CDR1 SGHDT, CDR2 YYEEEE. V lost 4 bases and J 8 bases, leaving 15 bases between the germline ends.

This clonotype was observed a few times. The chain combines TRBV6-2 or TRBV6-3 with TRBJ2-2; 8 nucleotides match TRBD2. Germline CDR1 is MNHEY and CDR2 is SVGEGT. With V trimmed by 2 bases and J by 10 bases, 9 bases remained unmatched. This CDR3 comprises 15 residues. CDR3 residues: CASSYGGGGFAELFF. The CDR3 coding sequence is TGTGCCAGCAGTTACGGTGGCGGGGGGTTTGCGGAGCTGTTTTTT.

The rearrangement uses TRBV7-9 and TRBJ1-1; D uncertain. The V gene lost 5 bases and the J gene lost 6 bases, with 13 bases spanning the gap. From germline, CDR1 is SEHNR and CDR2 FQNEAQ (reference sequence). The CDR3 sequence is 13 residues long. The CDR3 region is CASSPRGVAEAFF. In nucleotides, the CDR3 is TGTGCCAGCAGCCCCCGCGGGGTTGCTGAAGCTTTCTTT.

The rearrangement links TRBV12-3 or TRBV12-4 to TRBJ2-1, with 15 bases matching TRBD2. The CDR3 runs to 17 residues. V lost 6 bases to trimming and J lost 3 bases; unmatched junction nucleotides: 6. The CDR3 nucleotides are TGTGCCAGCAGCTCCGGGACTAGCGGGGGGTTCTACAATGAGCAGTTCTTC. Its protein is CASSSGTSGGFYNEQFF.

This clonotype appeared many times. The V and J genes are TRBV10-3 and TRBJ2-1; TRBD2 aligns across 14 bases. Per the germline V gene, CDR1 is ENHRY and CDR2 is SYGVKD. J lost 9 bases, V lost 7 bases, and 8 bases had no gene match. The CDR3 consists of 15 residues. CDR3 sequence (DNA): TGTGCCATCAATCCGGGACTAGCGGGGGTCGGTGAGCAGTTCTTC. The encoded protein is CAINPGLAGVGEQFF.

In its sample, this clonotype was seen a few times. The chain recombines TRBV3-1 with TRBJ2-3; D ambiguous. Trimming left V 3 bases short and J 12 bases short, with 13 bases between. Germline V gives CDR1 LGHDT, CDR2 YNNKEL (reference sequence). The CDR3 sequence is 12 residues long. This CDR3 reads CASSHAPETQYF. CDR3 DNA: TGTGCCAGCAGCCACGCCCCAGAGACCCAGTATTTT.

The V and J genes are TRBV6-2 or TRBV6-3 and TRBJ2-1, with 10 bases that match TRBD2. CDR1 and CDR2 (germline): MNHEY, SVGEGT. The CDR3 spans 18 residues. The V gene end was trimmed by 6 bases and the J gene end by 2 bases; junction bases not matched to a gene: 13. The CDR3 sequence: CASSRNSGGIQTYNEQFF. CDR3 DNA: TGTGCCAGCAGCCGCAATAGCGGGGGGATACAGACCTACAATGAGCAGTTCTTC.

This chain joins TRBV14 and TRBJ2-3, with D maybe TRBD2 (5 bases). The V end lost 7 bases, the J end lost 5 bases, and 16 bases lay between the germline ends. This CDR3 has 14 amino acids. Germline V gene lookup returns CDR1 SGHDN and CDR2 FVKESK. The CDR3 DNA sequence: TGTGCCAGCAACGGACTGGGATTGGAAGATACGCAGTATTTT. Its protein is CASNGLGLEDTQYF.

This chain uses TRBV10-3 with TRBJ2-5, with D tentatively TRBD2 (6 bases). The CDR3 spans 16 residues. From germline, CDR1 is ENHRY and CDR2 SYGVKD. V lost 0 bases and J 3 bases, leaving 14 bases between the germline ends. The CDR3 reads CAISESNRGTKETQYF. The CDR3 coding sequence is TGTGCCATCAGTGAGTCGAATCGGGGGACCAAAGAGACCCAGTACTTC.

The J gene is TRBJ2-1, the V gene TRBV27, with 9 bases aligning to TRBD1. Germline CDR1 and CDR2: MNHEY and SMNVEV (reference sequence). With V trimmed by 6 bases and J by 8 bases, 14 bases remained unmatched. The length of the CDR3 is 16 residues. This CDR3 is CASRRADRGFIDEQFF. The CDR3 DNA sequence: TGTGCCAGCAGGAGAGCCGACAGGGGGTTTATTGATGAGCAGTTCTTC.

The chain uses TRBV7-2 and TRBJ1-1; a weak D match, TRBD1 (6 bases). From germline, CDR1 is SGHTA and CDR2 FQGNSA. The CDR3 runs to 15 residues. V shed 3 bases and J shed 3 bases, with 14 bases lying between them. In nucleotides, the CDR3 is TGTGCCAGCAGCTTGTCAGGGGCCTACCACACTGAAGCTTTCTTT. This translates into CASSLSGAYHTEAFF.

Notes on this clonotype: A much larger clone lies a single base off, so this may be a read error. The chain combines TRBV7-3 with TRBJ2-3, with D tentatively TRBD2 (6 bases). CDR3 length: 13 amino acids. Per the germline V gene, CDR1 is SGHTA and CDR2 is FQGTGA. Trimming cost V 6 bases and J 8 bases, with 15 bases left between them. In DNA, the CDR3 is TGTGCCAGCAGTTTAGGAAGGAGGGGTACGCAGTATTTT. Protein sequence: CASSLGRRGTQYF.

This clonotype was seen just once. V usage is TRBV30 and J usage is TRBJ1-4, with D maybe TRBD1 (6 bases). CDR3 length: 13 amino acids. V was cut by 4 bases and J by 0 bases, with 6 bases left in between. CDR1 is GTSNPN, CDR2 SVGIG, per germline (reference sequence). CDR3: CAWTGATNEKLFF. The CDR3 DNA follows: TGTGCCTGGACAGGGGCAACTAATGAAAAACTGTTTTTT.

V gene TRBV20-1 combines with J gene TRBJ2-5; 7 nucleotides line up with TRBD1. Germline loops: CDR1 DFQATT, CDR2 SNEGSKA (reference sequence). This CDR3 comprises 15 residues. Trimming removed 3 bases from V and 1 base from J; junction bases left unmatched: 8. The CDR3 coding sequence is TGCAGTGCTAGGGTAACCGGGACAGTCCAAGAGACCCAGTACTTC. Translating gives CSARVTGTVQETQYF.

The gene calls are TRBV7-2 and TRBJ1-6; the D gene is possibly TRBD1 (6 bases). V dropped 2 bases and J dropped 4 bases, with 9 bases sitting between them. This CDR3 has 15 amino acids. Germline CDR1 and CDR2: SGHTA and FQGNSA. This CDR3 is CASSLRTAYNSPLHF. The DNA for the CDR3 is TGTGCCAGCAGCTTAAGGACAGCTTATAATTCACCCCTCCACTTT.

This chain joins TRBV18 and TRBJ2-7; tentatively, D is TRBD1 (6 bases). This CDR3 has 17 amino acids. CDR1 and CDR2 (germline): KGHSH, LQKENI. Trimming removed 3 bases from V and 0 bases from J, with 18 bases in between. DNA for the CDR3: TGTGCCAGCTCACCCAGTCCGGACAGCACTTTCTCCTACGAGCAGTACTTC. Encoded protein: CASSPSPDSTFSYEQYF.

This clonotype has a handful of counts. The rearrangement uses TRBV11-3 and TRBJ2-3; D uncertain. Germline loops: CDR1 SGHNT, CDR2 YENEEA. This CDR3 has 15 amino acids. The V end lost 5 bases, the J end lost 0 bases, and 12 bases lay between the germline ends. The CDR3 sequence is CASSRLAWSTDTQYF. The CDR3 bases are TGTGCCAGCAGCAGATTGGCCTGGAGCACAGATACGCAGTATTTT.

This clonotype was recorded once. CDR3 sequence reads: CASSLVGMAQPQHF. CDR3 coding DNA: TGTGCCAGCAGCTTAGTGGGGATGGCTCAGCCCCAGCATTTT. This chain links TRBV7-2 with TRBJ1-5; D uncertain. Germline V gene sequence: CDR1 SGHTA, CDR2 FQGNSA. The CDR3 consists of 14 residues. The germline V and J ends were trimmed by 1 base and 6 bases, with 10 bases remaining between them.

CDR3 sequence: CASRSAVTGELFF. CDR3 nucleotide sequence: TGTGCCAGCAGGTCTGCAGTCACCGGGGAGCTGTTTTTT. The V call is TRBV2, the J call TRBJ2-2; no definite D call. CDR1 is SNHLY and CDR2 is FYNNEI in the germline V gene. V was cut by 6 bases and J by 4 bases, with 9 bases left in between. The CDR3 has 13 amino acids.

This clonotype was seen only a few times. The chain carries TRBV29-1 and TRBJ2-1; D uncertain. V lost 7 bases, J lost 0 bases, and 7 bases lay in between. The CDR3 contains 12 residues. The germline V gene has CDR1 SQVTM and CDR2 ANQGSEA. The CDR3 DNA sequence: TGCAGCGGATCTTCCTCCTACAATGAGCAGTTCTTC. This sequence encodes CSGSSSYNEQFF.